This TCR beta chain came from a study of cytomegalovirus exposure and HLA in healthy donors. Notes on the study in general: The study found most TCR sequences rare, yet found some public TCRs in many donors. Specific recognition of CMV antigens was confirmed in vitro for three chains (all CMV-associated). Among TCR beta chains, those listed as cytomegalovirus-associated numbered about 160.

Sequencing was performed with immunoSEQ multiplex PCR; in TCRdb, only in-frame clones are kept and a portion is missing. The sample lists fewer than 120,000 clones; roughly 89% were seen once. The donors were part of the roughly 120-subject validation cohort, which stood apart from the approximately 670-subject first cohort. Concerning this clone itself: What it binds is not known.

CDR3 size: 16 residues. CDR1 and CDR2 (germline): SGHVS, FQNEAQ. The V segment lost 5 bases and the J segment 2 bases; nucleotides outside the gene matches: 10. The gene calls are TRBV7-8 and TRBJ2-3, with 7 bases aligning to TRBD2. This clonotype was sampled from a woman between 18 and 29 years old in good health and CMV-seronegative. The source material was PBMCs. CDR3 in amino acids: CASSQSLARSTDTQYF. DNA for the CDR3: TGTGCCAGCAGCCAGTCACTAGCGCGCTCCACAGATACGCAGTATTTT.